The present TCR beta chain was sequenced within a study of blood T cell repertoires in COVID-19. Study-level information: From the United States, Italy and Spain came samples of acute and convalescent COVID-19. Sources were T cells, B-cell-depleted T cells, or PBMCs; the material itself was cDNA or gDNA.

The V gene end was trimmed by 3 bases and the J gene end by 6 bases; junction bases not matched to a gene: 1. The CDR3 is 13 residues long. Germline CDR1 SGHRS, CDR2 YFSETQ. Method: immunoSEQ multiplex PCR; TCRdb's copy keeps in-frame clones and lacks some. The table records under 300,000 clones, 80% to 90% of them present only once. The age range of participants was about 18 to 95 years, with residence in about two dozen US areas. Resolution of symptoms, clearance, or two negative PCRs was present in recovered Cohort 3 donors. This clone was seen only once. The sequencing input was PBMCs or T cells enriched from blood (not recorded which). The chain links TRBV5-1 to TRBJ1-2; 11 bases agree with TRBD1. This clonotype was obtained from a woman in her forties or fifties who had recovered from COVID-19. DNA for the CDR3: TGCGCCAGCAGCTGGGGACAGGGGGATGGCTACACCTTC. The encoded protein is CASSWGQGDGYTF.